The 32 T cell receptor beta chains below were found in one sample sequenced in a study of blood T cell repertoires in COVID-19. Produced via immunoSEQ multiplex PCR; TCRdb's table is partial and in-frame only. The sample shows over 40,000 clones, roughly 90% of them seen only once. Source material: peripheral blood. Receptors originate from a woman of 80 years or more with acute or convalescent COVID-19.

The chain recombines TRBV9 with TRBJ1-4; D remains ambiguous. The ends were cut back, 0 bases at V and 4 bases at J, with 7 bases in the middle. CDR3 length equals 14 residues. The germline V gene has CDR1 SGDLS and CDR2 YYNGEE. The DNA of the CDR3 is TGTGCCAGCAGCGTAGATCTGTTTAATGAAAAACTGTTTTTT. This codes for CASSVDLFNEKLFF.

This chain connects TRBV4-2 to TRBJ1-1; tentatively, D is TRBD1 (6 bases). CDR3 length equals 14 residues. Deletions cut 3 bases from V and 0 bases from J, with 8 bases between. From germline, CDR1 is LGHNA and CDR2 YNFKEQ. CDR3 residues: CASSHGQLNTEAFF. For the CDR3, the DNA is TGTGCCAGCAGCCACGGACAGTTGAACACTGAAGCTTTCTTT.

The chain has TRBV7-7 and TRBJ2-7; TRBD2 might be the D (7 bases). Looked up from germline, CDR1 is SSHAT and CDR2 is FNYEAQ (reference sequence). There are 16 residues in the CDR3. Trimming shortened V by 3 bases and J by 3 bases, and 18 bases separated the two germline ends. CDR3 protein: CASSFSGGPTRYEQYF. The CDR3 nucleotides are TGTGCCAGCAGCTTCTCGGGGGGCCCCACCCGCTACGAGCAGTACTTC.

This clone appeared once. The V and J genes are TRBV5-1 and TRBJ2-1; 9 positions match TRBD1. The CDR3 contains 16 residues. The V and J ends lost 4 bases and 10 bases, in that order; junction bases with no gene match: 15. CDR1 SGHRS and CDR2 YFSETQ come from the germline V gene. CDR3 nucleotides: TGCGCCAGCAGCCTCCGGGGACAGGGCAATTCTGGGGAGCAGTTCTTC. This codes for CASSLRGQGNSGEQFF.

This chain uses TRBV25-1 with TRBJ2-7; 7 bases agree with TRBD1. Germline CDR1 and CDR2: MGHDK and SYGVNS. The CDR3 loop spans 14 amino acids. Losses at the gene ends were 7 bases for V and 0 bases for J; bases not matched to a gene: 6. As DNA, the CDR3 is TGTGCCAGCACGGACAGGACGAGCTCCTACGAGCAGTACTTC. It specifies CASTDRTSSYEQYF.

J is TRBJ2-2 and V is TRBV19; perhaps TRBD2 as D (6 bases). Germline-derived CDR1 and CDR2 are LNHDA and SQIVND (reference sequence). With 3 bases removed from V and 6 bases from J, the gap between germline ends came to 14 bases. This CDR3 is built from 15 residues. The chain's CDR3 is CASSIGSSVAGELFF. CDR3 DNA: TGTGCCAGTAGTATTGGGTCTAGCGTGGCCGGGGAGCTGTTTTTT. The whole variable domain, filled in from reference TRBV19 and TRBJ2-2, reads DGGITQSPKYLFRKEGQNVTLSCEQNLNHDAMYWYRQDPGQGLRLIYYSQIVNDFQKGDIAEGYSVSREKKESFPLTVTSAQKNPTAFYLCASSIGSSVAGELFFGEGSRLTVL.

The DNA for the CDR3 is TGTGCCAGCAGCCCATTGGGCGGGAGTGTAACAGATACGCAGTATTTT. Residues: CASSPLGGSVTDTQYF. The rearrangement links TRBV7-2 to TRBJ2-3; the match to TRBD2 covers 7 bases. Germline V gene data show CDR1 as SGHTA and CDR2 as FQGNSA. CDR3 size: 16 residues. The J segment lost 3 bases and the V segment lost 5 bases, leaving 11 bases of the junction unmatched.

The CDR3 DNA sequence: TGTGCCAGCAGCTTAACGCGGAGGGAGACCCAGTACTTC. As protein: CASSLTRRETQYF. The rearrangement joins TRBV7-6 to TRBJ2-5; TRBD2 might be the D (5 bases). This CDR3 contains 13 residues. With 2 bases removed from V and 5 bases from J, the gap between germline ends came to 9 bases. From germline, CDR1 is SGHVS and CDR2 FNYEAQ.

The chain has TRBV7-2 and TRBJ2-7; 9 nucleotides line up with TRBD2. Germline V gene data show CDR1 as SGHTA and CDR2 as FQGNSA. V gave up 5 bases and J gave up 3 bases; unmatched junction bases: 11. The CDR3 totals 16 residues. The chain's CDR3 is CASSGGGASGNYEQYF. The CDR3 bases are TGTGCCAGCAGCGGGGGTGGGGCTAGCGGGAACTACGAGCAGTACTTC. The entire variable domain, with the rest obtained from reference TRBV7-2 and TRBJ2-7, is as follows: GAGVSQSPSNKVTEKGKDVELRCDPISGHTALYWYRQSLGQGLEFLIYFQGNSAPDKSGLPSDRFSAERTGGSVSTLTIQRTQQEDSAVYLCASSGGGASGNYEQYFGPGTRLTVT.

The V call is TRBV9, the J call TRBJ2-7; 8 bases map to TRBD1. The CDR3 consists of 16 residues. V dropped 0 bases and J dropped 3; count of bases not matched to a gene: 8. Per the germline V gene, CDR1 is SGDLS and CDR2 is YYNGEE. The CDR3: CASSVDGQGGIYEQYF. The CDR3 region has the DNA TGTGCCAGCAGCGTAGACGGACAGGGTGGAATCTACGAGCAGTACTTC.

The chain uses TRBV7-9 and TRBJ1-5, with D possibly being TRBD1 (5 bases). The CDR3 consists of 14 residues. The germline V gene encodes CDR1 SEHNR and CDR2 FQNEAQ (reference sequence). Trimming stripped 6 bases from V and 0 bases from J, with 9 bases between. Written as DNA, the CDR3 is TGTGCCAGCAGTTTGGACATTAGCAATCAGCCCCAGCATTTT. Its protein is CASSLDISNQPQHF.

This clone has only one observation. This chain uses TRBV4-3 with TRBJ2-2; the D is unclear. V was clipped by 0 bases and J by 4 bases, with 12 bases between them. Germline V gene sequence: CDR1 LGHNA, CDR2 YSLEER. The CDR3 is made up of 16 amino acids. The CDR3 is CASSQEFGFGTGELFF. The CDR3 DNA reads TGCGCCAGCAGCCAAGAGTTCGGGTTCGGCACCGGGGAGCTGTTTTTT.

The rearrangement joins TRBV6-5 to TRBJ1-5; 12 nucleotides line up with TRBD1. The V segment lost 8 bases and the J segment 4 bases; nucleotides outside the gene matches: 6. The germline V gene has CDR1 MNHEY and CDR2 SVGAGI. The CDR3 totals 15 residues. This chain's CDR3 is CASLRDRGPNQPQHF. CDR3 nucleotides: TGTGCCAGCCTCCGGGACAGGGGGCCTAATCAGCCCCAGCATTTT.

The rearrangement joins TRBV29-1 to TRBJ1-2; D uncertain. Germline CDR1 is SQVTM and CDR2 is ANQGSEA. With 6 bases removed from V and 3 bases from J, the gap between germline ends came to 23 bases. This CDR3 comprises 16 residues. CDR3 sequence (DNA): TGCAGCGTCGAGGGTCTGCAGGCCCCCGGGTACTATGGCTACACCTTC. Protein sequence: CSVEGLQAPGYYGYTF.

The V gene is TRBV27, the J gene TRBJ1-2; D may be TRBD1 (5 bases). Germline CDR1 and CDR2: MNHEY and SMNVEV (reference sequence). The ends were cut back, 8 bases at V and 5 bases at J, with 21 bases in the middle. The CDR3 loop spans 15 amino acids. CDR3 protein: CASQLTRDGLYGYTF. CDR3 sequence (DNA): TGTGCCAGCCAGCTTACAAGGGACGGACTATATGGCTACACCTTC.

The chain has TRBV28 and TRBJ1-5, with D unresolved. Germline V lookup: CDR1 MDHEN, CDR2 SYDVKM. This CDR3 has 12 amino acids. V was shortened by 6 bases and J by 0 bases, with 3 bases between the two germline ends. The DNA of the CDR3 is TGTGCCAGCAGCAATAGCAATCAGCCCCAGCATTTT. Its translation is CASSNSNQPQHF.

CDR3 residues: CASSLRGAYEQYF. The CDR3 DNA is TGTGCCAGCAGTTTGCGGGGGGCCTACGAGCAGTACTTC. The chain carries TRBV27 and TRBJ2-7; 8 nucleotides align to TRBD2. The CDR3 is 13 amino acids. The germline V gene encodes CDR1 MNHEY and CDR2 SMNVEV (reference sequence). Trimming took 3 bases from V and 2 from J; bases not matched to a gene: 0.

The chain has TRBV7-2 and TRBJ2-2; perhaps TRBD2 as D (6 bases). The CDR3 contains 17 residues. V was pared by 0 bases and J by 8 bases, with 19 bases between. CDR1 is SGHTA and CDR2 is FQGNSA in the germline V gene. The CDR3 reads CASSLALSLAVGGELFF. The CDR3 bases are TGTGCCAGCAGCTTAGCGCTCAGTTTAGCGGTGGGGGGGGAGCTGTTTTTT.

The rearrangement joins TRBV2 to TRBJ1-6; 7 positions agree with TRBD1. Looked up from germline, CDR1 is SNHLY and CDR2 is FYNNEI. CDR3 length: 17 amino acids. The V and J ends lost 7 bases and 0 bases, in that order; junction bases with no gene match: 9. The CDR3 nucleotides are TGTGCCAGCACGTGGACAGGCCGCAGCTCCTATAATTCACCCCTCCACTTT. This codes for CASTWTGRSSYNSPLHF.

This clone was observed a few times. V is TRBV7-9 and J is TRBJ1-6; D is uncertain. CDR3 length: 13 residues. Germline V gene sequence: CDR1 SEHNR, CDR2 FQNEAQ (reference sequence). V was shortened by 1 base and J by 7 bases, with 5 bases between the two germline ends. The DNA of the CDR3 is TGTGCCAGCAGCTTAGAAGAGAATTCACCCCTCCACTTT. Translating it yields CASSLEENSPLHF. The full variable domain, completed using reference TRBV7-9 and TRBJ1-6, is DTGVSQNPRHKITKRGQNVTFRCDPISEHNRLYWYRQTLGQGPEFLTYFQNEAQLEKSRLLSDRFSAERPKGSFSTLEIQRTEQGDSAMYLCASSLEENSPLHFGNGTRLTVT.

The rearrangement uses TRBV4-2 and TRBJ1-5, with D possibly being TRBD1 (6 bases). CDR3 length: 15 residues. Germline CDR1 reads LGHNA; CDR2 reads YNFKEQ. Trimming shortened V by 4 bases and J by 2 bases, and 12 bases separated the two germline ends. In nucleotides, the CDR3 is TGTGCCAGCAGCCCCGACAGGATCCGCAATCAGCCCCAGCATTTT. Amino acids: CASSPDRIRNQPQHF.

V and J are TRBV5-8 and TRBJ1-5; TRBD1 might be the D (5 bases). The CDR3 length is 16 residues. V gave up 3 bases and J gave up 6 bases, with 19 bases separating them. Per the germline V gene, CDR1 is SGHTS and CDR2 is YDEGEE. Here the CDR3 reads CASSSHPAVGGQPQHF. The CDR3 DNA is TGTGCCAGCAGCTCCCATCCCGCAGTGGGGGGTCAGCCCCAGCATTTT.

This clone was counted a single time. This chain uses TRBV7-9 with TRBJ2-2, with 7 bases that match TRBD2. V trimming: 5 bases; J trimming: 1 base; junction bases outside the gene matches: 4. The V gene's germline CDR1 is SEHNR and CDR2 FQNEAQ (reference sequence). The CDR3 contains 15 residues. CDR3 in amino acids: CASSESGKNTGELFF. The CDR3 nucleotides are TGTGCCAGCAGCGAGAGCGGGAAGAACACCGGGGAGCTGTTTTTT.

This clone came up a few times. The chain joins TRBV4-2 to TRBJ2-1; no clear D gene. This CDR3 has 13 amino acids. The germline CDR1 and CDR2 sequences are LGHNA and YNFKEQ. V shed 3 bases and J shed 9 bases, with 12 bases lying between them. CDR3 protein: CASSHDSRGEQFF. In DNA, the CDR3 is TGTGCCAGCAGCCACGACTCCCGCGGTGAGCAGTTCTTC.

The J gene is TRBJ2-7, the V gene TRBV6-2 or TRBV6-3; 7 bases line up with TRBD1. V was clipped by 4 bases and J by 4 bases; unmatched bases: 10. The germline V gene has CDR1 MNHEY and CDR2 SVGEGT. This CDR3 is built from 15 residues. The CDR3 DNA reads TGTGCCAGCAGTTCCCCTAGGGGGCGGAGGTACGAGCAGTACTTC. Amino acid sequence: CASSSPRGRRYEQYF.

The chain is built from TRBV25-1 and TRBJ2-1; 12 bases are a match to TRBD2. Germline V gene sequence: CDR1 MGHDK, CDR2 SYGVNS. The CDR3 runs 16 residues. V shed 4 bases, J shed 10 bases, and the junction held 11 bases outside the gene matches. CDR3 amino acids: CASSAPGTSGFGEQFF. Written as DNA, the CDR3 is TGTGCCAGCAGTGCTCCAGGGACTAGCGGGTTCGGCGAGCAGTTCTTC.

The V gene is TRBV7-5, the J gene TRBJ2-7; the table gives TRBD2 as D, unverified against the DNA. TRBV7-5 is deemed a pseudogene. The CDR3 spans 14 residues. In DNA, the CDR3 is TGTGTCAGAAGCTTAAAACTAGCGATATACGAGCAGTACTTC. Protein: CVRSLKLAIYEQYF.

This clone came up a few times. V is TRBV3-1 (or the pseudogene TRBV3-2) and J is TRBJ1-5; D may be TRBD1 (6 bases). The germline gives CDR1 LGHDT, CDR2 YNNKEL (reference sequence). CDR3 size: 14 residues. V lost 4 bases to trimming and J lost 7 bases, with 14 bases between them. CDR3 coding DNA: TGTGCCAGCAGCCTCTCGACAGGAAGGCAGCCCCAGCATTTT. It specifies CASSLSTGRQPQHF.

The chain employs TRBV7-9 and TRBJ1-1; D not resolved. Germline CDR1 reads SEHNR; CDR2 reads FQNEAQ (reference sequence). The CDR3 consists of 16 residues. The V and J ends lost 4 bases and 2 bases respectively, with 17 bases between them. As DNA, the CDR3 is TGTGCCAGCAGCTCCGCATTGCGGAGGTCAAACACTGAAGCTTTCTTT. Its protein is CASSSALRRSNTEAFF.

The chain recombines TRBV5-5 with TRBJ1-3; D is undetermined. Per the germline V gene, CDR1 is SGHKS and CDR2 is YYEKEE (reference sequence). The CDR3 has 17 amino acids. Between the trimmed V and J ends, which lost 0 bases and 0 bases, there was a span of 13 bases. CDR3 coding DNA: TGTGCCAGCAGCTTGGTAACAGCCGCAGTCTCTGGAAACACCATATATTTT. The encoded protein is CASSLVTAAVSGNTIYF.

This sequence joins TRBV6-6 and TRBJ1-4; 7 bases are shared with TRBD1. CDR3 length equals 12 residues. The V segment lost 7 bases and the J segment 5 bases; nucleotides outside the gene matches: 1. Germline CDR1 and CDR2: MNHNY and SVGAGI (reference sequence). Written as DNA, the CDR3 is TGTGCCAGCACGACAGGGAATGAAAAACTGTTTTTT. Translated, it gives CASTTGNEKLFF.

The gene calls are TRBV30 and TRBJ1-1, with TRBD1 matching over 7 bases. CDR3 length equals 18 residues. The V gene's germline CDR1 is GTSNPN and CDR2 SVGIG (reference sequence). The V segment lost 4 bases and the J segment 0 bases; nucleotides outside the gene matches: 17. The CDR3 DNA is TGTGCCTGGAAAGTACCGGACAGGAGAGGAGGCATGAACACTGAAGCTTTCTTT. It encodes CAWKVPDRRGGMNTEAFF.